What follows describes a single TCR beta chain. The sample holds many counts of this clonotype. The specificity of this receptor is unknown. Base-call qualities are not available, and no considerably larger clone is one nucleotide away. The time point label for this specimen denotes: sample taken at primary tumor resection. The donors were some 76 patients from the lung TRACERx cohort who had early-stage, untreated non-small cell lung cancer. Without any cell sorting, TCR sequencing was performed on whole RNA extracted either from tumor and nontumor lung tissue or from cryopreserved PBMC samples. Patients were selected for TCR sequencing only if sufficient RNA was available from at least two tumor regions. These data belong to a study of spatial heterogeneity in lung cancer (dated by TCRdb to between 2017 and 2020). Looking at the study overall: Beta-chain transcripts were consistently detected in greater numbers than alpha-chain transcripts, which likely reflected higher beta-chain transcript abundance. In the raw uncorrected reads, each unique combination of TCR and UMI appeared more than ten times on average. TCR alpha and beta repertoires were quantitatively compared across multiple tumor regions, matched nontumor lung and blood in non-small cell lung cancer. Nonsynonymous mutation counts, determined by whole-exome sequencing of tumor tissue, were related to TCR repertoire features. Both alpha and beta chains were TCR-sequenced in approximately 200 tumor regions, 64 matched nontumor lung samples and roughly 50 PBMC samples obtained at surgery. The study at large found these results: Confirming at a functional level the hypothesis that regional TCRs recognize regional mutations was considered to require additional single-cell paired TCR alpha and beta sequencing. Ubiquitous expanded tumor TCRs were found in blood more often at tumor resection than at routine follow-up.

Receptor amplification or capture employed 5' RACE. Sequenced on a NextSeq 500. In the TCR library protocol, a unique molecular identifier was attached to each TCR cDNA molecule so that PCR and sequencing errors could be corrected. For the original study's pipeline: TCR identification, UMI-based error correction and CDR3 extraction were all carried out with Decombinator tools. Expanded TCRs were defined as those above a frequency of 2 per 1,000, corresponding to the top 1% of the tumor frequency distribution. Each repertoire was subsampled 100 times to 5,000 TCRs, after which Renyi diversity was computed with the R vegan package. To build CDR3 similarity networks, amino acid triplet string-kernel similarity was used, and CDR3s were connected when their pairwise similarity was above 0.82. TCRdb redid the processing of the public reads, applying fastp at Q25 and MiXCR, and retained in-frame beta chains. Merged by CDR3 protein, the rows form single entries marked with the most common genes and DNA. TCRdb's processing, not the study's, gives the V and J calls here. Counted in this sample were roughly 48,000 distinct CDR3 sequences; roughly 5.7% of them appeared once. Approximately 12% of the sample lies in the top ten.

Trimmed from V: 3 bases; trimmed from J: 2 bases; junction bases lacking a gene match: 11. CDR1 is given as DFQATT and CDR2 as SNEGSKA, both from the germline V gene (reference sequence). Counted from cysteine to phenylalanine, this CDR3 has 17 amino acids. CDR3 DNA only is kept here, 51 bases in frame from base 1. This sequence uses TRBV20-1 and TRBJ2-1; 9 nucleotides in the junction match TRBD2. The specimen comprised PBMCs, sampled at surgery. This TCR derives from a male donor with early-stage non-small cell lung cancer. The DNA reads TGCAGTGCTAGTAACCCCGCGGGAGGGCCCCCCTACAATGAGCAGTTCTTC. It translates as CSASNPAGGPPYNEQFF.